This note documents a single T cell receptor (beta chain) sequence. Original methodology: Estimates of nucleated cell counts were drawn from the amplification of reference gene primers. Repertoires were generated with immunoSEQ multiplex PCR, while TCRdb's copy carries only in-frame clones and drops some. Clone size and V and J calls were adopted from that table, with D and trimming inferred from the DNA. Of roughly 62,000 clones listed, approximately 80% are singletons. The V gene end was trimmed by 4 bases and the J gene end by 0 bases; junction bases not matched to a gene: 13. The CDR3 contains 18 residues. Germline V CDR1 and CDR2: SGDLS, YYNGEE. The data are from a study of blood T cell repertoires in COVID-19. In the study overall: Samples came from the United States, Italy and Spain, spanning acute and convalescent COVID-19. PBMCs, B-cell-depleted T cells, or T cells were the source of the cDNA or gDNA that made up the material.

The receptor was isolated from a human donor in a cohort sampled during active COVID-19. Material: peripheral blood. The chain employs TRBV9 and TRBJ1-3, with TRBD1 matching over 7 bases. The CDR3 loop is CASSKEGDSRYSGNTIYF. The CDR3 nucleotides are TGTGCCAGCAGCAAGGAGGGGGACAGCCGCTACTCTGGAAACACCATATATTTT.